This T cell receptor (beta chain) was identified in a study of T-cell memory formation after mild COVID-19. The CDR3 loop spans 16 amino acids. V was pared by 3 bases and J by 4 bases, with 6 bases of the junction left unmatched. Per the germline V gene, CDR1 is LGHNA and CDR2 is YSLEER. Via MiXCR, TCRdb re-called the 5' RACE reads, giving one row per CDR3 protein. The sample lists 300,000 to 400,000 distinct CDR3 sequences, around 14% occurring once. This clonotype came up a few times. The sequencing sample was made of PBMCs or a T cell subset sorted from them (not recorded which). The chain is built from TRBV4-3 and TRBJ1-4; TRBD1 matches at 9 bases. This TCR was sampled from a man younger than 35 who had mild COVID-19 (a few samples of this study predate the infection). Cell type and time point are not known. CDR3 protein: CASSHPLGQGNEKLFF. CDR3 in DNA: TGCGCCAGCAGCCACCCTCTGGGACAGGGTAATGAAAAACTGTTTTTT.